This T cell receptor (beta chain) was recorded in a study of CD8 T cells in Susac syndrome. The V and J ends lost 7 bases and 3 bases, in that order; junction bases with no gene match: 8. Germline values: CDR1 SQVTM, CDR2 ANQGSEA. The CDR3 is 14 amino acids. RNA amounts of about 0.5 to 1 ug underwent reverse transcription with random hexamers. Amplification of TCR beta CDR3 across 54 Vbeta and 13 Jbeta was performed with immunoSEQ multiplex PCR. TCRdb ran MiXCR on the immunoSEQ multiplex PCR reads and lists one entry per CDR3 protein. In the table there are 170,000 or so distinct CDR3 sequences, roughly 92% of which are singletons.

The sample comprised CD4+ T cells from PBMCs. The chain has TRBV29-1 and TRBJ2-1; 8 bases match TRBD1. The sequence came from a human donor with Susac syndrome. The CDR3: CSARTGPFYNEQFF. The DNA of the CDR3 is TGCAGCGCTCGGACAGGGCCATTCTACAATGAGCAGTTCTTC.